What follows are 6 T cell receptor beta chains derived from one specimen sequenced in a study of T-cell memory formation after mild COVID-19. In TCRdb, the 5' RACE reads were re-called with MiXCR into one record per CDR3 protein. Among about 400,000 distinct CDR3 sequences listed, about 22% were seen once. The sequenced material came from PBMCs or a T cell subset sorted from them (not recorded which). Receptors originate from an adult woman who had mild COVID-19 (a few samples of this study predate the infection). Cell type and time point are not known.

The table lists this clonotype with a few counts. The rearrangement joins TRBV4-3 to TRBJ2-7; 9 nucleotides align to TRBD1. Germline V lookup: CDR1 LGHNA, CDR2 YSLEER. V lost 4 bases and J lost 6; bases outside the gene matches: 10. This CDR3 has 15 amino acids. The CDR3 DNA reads TGCGCCAGCAGCCGAGACTCCGGGACAGGGAGCGAGCAGTACTTC. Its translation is CASSRDSGTGSEQYF.

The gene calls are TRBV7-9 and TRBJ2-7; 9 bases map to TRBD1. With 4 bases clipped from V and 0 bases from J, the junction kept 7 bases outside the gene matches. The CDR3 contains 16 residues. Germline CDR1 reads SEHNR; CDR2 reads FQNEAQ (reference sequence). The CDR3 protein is CASSSPLTGGSYEQYF. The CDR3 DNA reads TGTGCCAGCAGCTCCCCCTTGACAGGGGGCTCCTACGAGCAGTACTTC.

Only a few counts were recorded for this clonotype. CDR3 sequence: CASSPLGGPDYEQYF. The CDR3 nucleotides are TGTGCCAGCAGCCCACTCGGAGGCCCTGACTACGAGCAGTACTTC. This chain links TRBV7-9 with TRBJ2-7; possibly TRBD2 for D (5 bases). The CDR3 extends over 15 amino acids. V was cut by 5 bases and J by 3 bases, with 17 bases left in between. Germline lookup yields CDR1 SEHNR and CDR2 FQNEAQ (reference sequence).

Here the CDR3 DNA reads TGTGCCAGCAGCTCCCCTGGACGCCCTAACGAGCAGTACTTC. Residues: CASSSPGRPNEQYF. The chain combines TRBV7-8 with TRBJ2-7; D uncertain. The germline CDR1 and CDR2 sequences are SGHVS and FQNEAQ. The V gene lost 4 bases and the J gene lost 5 bases, with 15 bases spanning the gap. The length of the CDR3 is 14 residues.

The CDR3 loop is CASSFWGNNEQFF. The CDR3 bases are TGTGCCAGCAGCTTCTGGGGGAACAATGAGCAGTTCTTC. This chain connects TRBV14 to TRBJ2-1, with D perhaps assigned TRBD1 or TRBD2 (5 bases each). V dropped 5 bases and J dropped 5 bases, with 10 bases sitting between them. This CDR3 has 13 residues. Germline CDR1 SGHDN, CDR2 FVKESK. The full variable domain, in which reference TRBV14 and TRBJ2-1 provide the parts outside the CDR3, is EAGVTQFPSHSVIEKGQTVTLRCDPISGHDNLYWYRRVMGKEIKFLLHFVKESKQDESGMPNNRFLAERTGGTYSTLKVQPAELEDSGVYFCASSFWGNNEQFFGPGTRLTVL.

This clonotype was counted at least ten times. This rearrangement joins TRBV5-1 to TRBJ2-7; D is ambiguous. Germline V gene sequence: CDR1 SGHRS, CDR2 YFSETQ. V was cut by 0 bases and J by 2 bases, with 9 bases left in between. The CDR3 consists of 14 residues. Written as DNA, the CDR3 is TGCGCCAGCAGCTTGGAGGCGGACCCCTACGAGCAGTACTTC. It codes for CASSLEADPYEQYF.